The rows below give T cell receptor beta chains drawn from one sample of a study of T cell changes during pregnancy in multiple sclerosis. The assay was immunoSEQ multiplex PCR, and TCRdb's table has in-frame clones only and misses some. This repertoire shows approximately 64,000 clones, around 92% found once; its top ten account for under 2.5%. This specimen consisted of peripheral blood, obtained in the first trimester of pregnancy. The receptors derive from a female donor with multiple sclerosis, enrolled in a pregnancy study. Both conserved end residues are part of each CDR3. D genes are given only for firm matches. Size is omitted from some rows. Given values are once, few, many or a class for expanded clones.

d_gene: -
abundance: -
len: 15
v_gene: TRBV5-6
j_gene: TRBJ2-3
CDR3nt: TGTGCCAGCAGCCTAAGTAGCGGAAGCACAGATACGCAGTATTTT
CDR3aa: CASSLSSGSTDTQYF

d_gene: TRBD1
abundance: -
len: 16
v_gene: TRBV5-6
j_gene: TRBJ2-2
CDR3nt: TGTGCCAGCAGCTTTTTGGGACAGCCGAACACCGGGGAGCTGTTTTTT
CDR3aa: CASSFLGQPNTGELFF

d_gene: -
abundance: -
len: 15
v_gene: TRBV6-6
j_gene: TRBJ2-3
CDR3nt: TGTGCCAGCAGGGAGTTGGGTGCGTGGACAGATACGCAGTATTTT
CDR3aa: CASRELGAWTDTQYF

d_gene: TRBD2
abundance: -
len: 19
v_gene: TRBV11-2
j_gene: TRBJ2-1
CDR3nt: TGTGCCAGCAGCTTAGAAGGGAGCGGGAGGGCCCTCCCCTACAATGAGCAGTTCTTC
CDR3aa: CASSLEGSGRALPYNEQFF

d_gene: -
abundance: -
len: 13
v_gene: TRBV19
j_gene: TRBJ2-7
CDR3nt: TGTGCCAGTAGTATCGGGTACTCCTACGAGCAGTACTTC
CDR3aa: CASSIGYSYEQYF

d_gene: -
abundance: -
len: 17
v_gene: TRBV10-3
j_gene: TRBJ1-5
CDR3nt: TGTGCCATCAGTGAAGGTATCGGCGAGGGAGTCCATCAGCCCCAGCATTTT
CDR3aa: CAISEGIGEGVHQPQHF

d_gene: -
abundance: -
len: 11
v_gene: TRBV29-1
j_gene: TRBJ2-5
CDR3nt: -
CDR3aa: CSVEVAQGSDF

d_gene: TRBD1
abundance: -
len: 14
v_gene: TRBV28
j_gene: TRBJ2-7
CDR3nt: TGTGCCGCAAGCTGGACAGGGGGCTCCTACGAGCAGTACTTC
CDR3aa: CAASWTGGSYEQYF

d_gene: TRBD1
abundance: -
len: 16
v_gene: TRBV28
j_gene: TRBJ1-3
CDR3nt: TGTGCCAGCAGACACCTTGACAGGGACGTCGGAAACACCATATATTTT
CDR3aa: CASRHLDRDVGNTIYF

d_gene: TRBD1
abundance: -
len: 15
v_gene: TRBV5-4
j_gene: TRBJ2-7
CDR3nt: TGTGCCAGCAGCGCCGGACAGGGGATTCTCTACGAGCAGTACTTC
CDR3aa: CASSAGQGILYEQYF

d_gene: -
abundance: few
len: 11
v_gene: TRBV19
j_gene: TRBJ1-4
CDR3nt: TGTGCCACTCGAGAGGGTGAAAAACTGTTTTTT
CDR3aa: CATREGEKLFF

d_gene: -
abundance: -
len: 14
v_gene: TRBV18
j_gene: TRBJ1-5
CDR3nt: TGTGCCAGCTCACCGGGCAGAAACAATCAGCCCCAGCATTTT
CDR3aa: CASSPGRNNQPQHF

d_gene: -
abundance: -
len: 14
v_gene: TRBV13
j_gene: TRBJ2-5
CDR3nt: TGTGCCAGCAGTCTAGGAGGGGGCAAAGAGACCCAGTACTTC
CDR3aa: CASSLGGGKETQYF

d_gene: -
abundance: few
len: 13
v_gene: TRBV18
j_gene: TRBJ2-1
CDR3nt: TGTGCCAGCTCACCACCGGGGAGGAATGAGCAGTTCTTC
CDR3aa: CASSPPGRNEQFF

d_gene: TRBD1
abundance: -
len: 15
v_gene: TRBV9
j_gene: TRBJ2-7
CDR3nt: TGTGCCAGCAGCGTAGGGGTCACAGGGGGCTATGAGCAGTACTTC
CDR3aa: CASSVGVTGGYEQYF

d_gene: -
abundance: -
len: 15
v_gene: TRBV7-9
j_gene: TRBJ2-3
CDR3nt: TGTGCCAGCAGCTTAGCACAGGGTGGAACAGATACGCAGTATTTT
CDR3aa: CASSLAQGGTDTQYF

d_gene: -
abundance: -
len: 18
v_gene: TRBV9
j_gene: TRBJ2-3
CDR3nt: TGTGCCAGCAGCGTAGAGGCTCCTAGCGCGTCGGGCACAGATACGCAGTATTTT
CDR3aa: CASSVEAPSASGTDTQYF

d_gene: -
abundance: -
len: 16
v_gene: TRBV15
j_gene: TRBJ1-6
CDR3nt: TGTGCCACCAGCCCCACGATAGACAGCACTAATTCACCCCTCCACTTT
CDR3aa: CATSPTIDSTNSPLHF

d_gene: TRBD2
abundance: -
len: 16
v_gene: TRBV7-2
j_gene: TRBJ2-1
CDR3nt: TGTGCCAGCAGCTGGGGACTAGCGGGAGTGTCAAATGAGCAGTTCTTC
CDR3aa: CASSWGLAGVSNEQFF

d_gene: TRBD1
abundance: -
len: 14
v_gene: TRBV14
j_gene: TRBJ2-3
CDR3nt: TGTGCCAGCAGCCCCGGACAGGGAACAGATACGCAGTATTTT
CDR3aa: CASSPGQGTDTQYF

d_gene: -
abundance: -
len: 15
v_gene: TRBV6-1
j_gene: TRBJ1-1
CDR3nt: TGTGCCAGCAGTGCTTTGACAGACTGGAACACTGAAGCTTTCTTT
CDR3aa: CASSALTDWNTEAFF

d_gene: TRBD1
abundance: -
len: 12
v_gene: TRBV2
j_gene: TRBJ2-7
CDR3nt: TGTGCCAGCAGTGAGACAGGGGGCGGGCAGTACTTC
CDR3aa: CASSETGGGQYF

d_gene: TRBD2
abundance: once
len: 15
v_gene: TRBV14
j_gene: TRBJ2-2
CDR3nt: TGTGCCAGCAGCCACGGACTAGCGGTCACCGGGGAGCTGTTTTTT
CDR3aa: CASSHGLAVTGELFF

d_gene: TRBD1
abundance: -
len: 15
v_gene: TRBV10-3
j_gene: TRBJ2-7
CDR3nt: TGTGCCATCAGTGGCCGGACAGGGGTGCGCGACGAGCAGTACTTC
CDR3aa: CAISGRTGVRDEQYF

d_gene: TRBD2
abundance: -
len: 16
v_gene: TRBV9
j_gene: TRBJ2-1
CDR3nt: TGTGCCAGCAGCGTAGGGAGCGGGAGGGCAAGTAATGAGCAGTTCTTC
CDR3aa: CASSVGSGRASNEQFF

d_gene: TRBD1
abundance: -
len: 15
v_gene: TRBV19
j_gene: TRBJ2-1
CDR3nt: TGTGCCAGTAGCACAAACCCGGAGACAGGGGTCGAGCAGTTCTTC
CDR3aa: CASSTNPETGVEQFF

d_gene: TRBD1
abundance: -
len: 15
v_gene: TRBV28
j_gene: TRBJ1-2
CDR3nt: TGTGCCAGCAGTCTCGGGACAGGGGGATACAGGGGCTACACCTTC
CDR3aa: CASSLGTGGYRGYTF

d_gene: TRBD2
abundance: -
len: 15
v_gene: TRBV6-6
j_gene: TRBJ2-1
CDR3nt: TGTGCCAGCAGTTATGGGGGGACTAGCGGGAACGAGCAGTTCTTC
CDR3aa: CASSYGGTSGNEQFF